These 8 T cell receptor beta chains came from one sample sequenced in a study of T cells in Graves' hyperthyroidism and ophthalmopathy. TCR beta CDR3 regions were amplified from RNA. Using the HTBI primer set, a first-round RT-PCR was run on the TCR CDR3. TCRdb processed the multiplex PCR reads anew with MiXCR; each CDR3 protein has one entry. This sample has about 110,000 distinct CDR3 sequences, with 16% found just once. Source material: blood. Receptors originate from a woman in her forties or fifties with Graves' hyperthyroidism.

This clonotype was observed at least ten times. The CDR3 protein is CASSLEPATNEKLFF. DNA of the CDR3: TGCGCCAGCAGCTTGGAGCCGGCAACTAATGAAAAACTGTTTTTT. The J gene is TRBJ1-4, the V gene TRBV5-1; D is unclear. The germline V gene encodes CDR1 SGHRS and CDR2 YFSETQ. The CDR3 has 15 residues. Trimming cost V 0 bases and J 0 bases, with 6 bases left between them.

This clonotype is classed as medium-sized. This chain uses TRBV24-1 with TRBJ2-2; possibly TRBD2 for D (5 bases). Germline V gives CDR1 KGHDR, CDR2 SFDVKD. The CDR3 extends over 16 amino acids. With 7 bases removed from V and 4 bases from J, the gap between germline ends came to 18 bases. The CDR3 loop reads CATSPAGGSLTGELFF. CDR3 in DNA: TGTGCCACCAGCCCGGCTGGAGGCAGCCTCACCGGGGAGCTGTTTTTT.

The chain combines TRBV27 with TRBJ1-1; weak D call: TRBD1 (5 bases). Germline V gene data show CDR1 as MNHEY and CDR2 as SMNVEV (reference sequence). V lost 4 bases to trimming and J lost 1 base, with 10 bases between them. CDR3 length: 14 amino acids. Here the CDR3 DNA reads TGTGCCAGCAGTTCAGGGAGGAGGAACACTGAAGCTTTCTTT. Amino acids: CASSSGRRNTEAFF.

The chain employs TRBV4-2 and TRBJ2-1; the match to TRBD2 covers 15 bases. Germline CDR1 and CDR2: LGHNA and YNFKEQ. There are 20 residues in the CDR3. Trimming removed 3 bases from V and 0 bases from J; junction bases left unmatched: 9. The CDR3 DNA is TGTGCCAGCAGCCAGGCTCCGGGACTAGCGGGAGGCAGCTCCTACAATGAGCAGTTCTTC. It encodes CASSQAPGLAGGSSYNEQFF.

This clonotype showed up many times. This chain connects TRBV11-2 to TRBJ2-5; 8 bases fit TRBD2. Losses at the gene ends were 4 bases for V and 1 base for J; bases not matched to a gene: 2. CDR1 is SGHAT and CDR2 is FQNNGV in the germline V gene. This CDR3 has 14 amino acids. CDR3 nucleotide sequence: TGTGCCAGCAGCTATACTAGCGGCCAAGAGACCCAGTACTTC. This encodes CASSYTSGQETQYF.

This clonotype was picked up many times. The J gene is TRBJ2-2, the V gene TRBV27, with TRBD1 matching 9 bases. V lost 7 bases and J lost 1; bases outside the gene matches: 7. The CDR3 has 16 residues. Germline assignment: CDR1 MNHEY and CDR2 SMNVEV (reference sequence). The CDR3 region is CASKAGTGRNTGELFF. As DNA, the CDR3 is TGTGCCAGCAAAGCCGGGACAGGGAGGAACACCGGGGAGCTGTTTTTT.

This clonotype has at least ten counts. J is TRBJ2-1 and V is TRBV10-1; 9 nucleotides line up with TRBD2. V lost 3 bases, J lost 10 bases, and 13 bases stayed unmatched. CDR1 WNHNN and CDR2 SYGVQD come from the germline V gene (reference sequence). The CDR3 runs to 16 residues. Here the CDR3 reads CASSDPGGLAPMEQFF. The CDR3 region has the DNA TGCGCCAGCAGTGACCCCGGGGGACTAGCCCCAATGGAGCAGTTCTTC.

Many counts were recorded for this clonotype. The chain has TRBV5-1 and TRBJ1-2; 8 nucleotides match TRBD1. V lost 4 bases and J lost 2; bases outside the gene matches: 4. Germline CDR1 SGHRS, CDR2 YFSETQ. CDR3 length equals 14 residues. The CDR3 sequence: CASSGTGSNYGYTF. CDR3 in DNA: TGCGCCAGCAGCGGGACAGGATCGAACTATGGCTACACCTTC.